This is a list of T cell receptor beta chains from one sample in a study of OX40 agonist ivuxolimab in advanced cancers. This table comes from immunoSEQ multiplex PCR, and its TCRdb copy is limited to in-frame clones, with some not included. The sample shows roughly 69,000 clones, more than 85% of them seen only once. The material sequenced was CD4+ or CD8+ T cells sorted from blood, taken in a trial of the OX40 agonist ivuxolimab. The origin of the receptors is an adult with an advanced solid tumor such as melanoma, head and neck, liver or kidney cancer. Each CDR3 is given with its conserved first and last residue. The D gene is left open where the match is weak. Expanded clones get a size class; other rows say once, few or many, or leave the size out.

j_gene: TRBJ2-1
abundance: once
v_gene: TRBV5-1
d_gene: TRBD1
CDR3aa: CASSGTGGGYNEQFF
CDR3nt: TGCGCCAGCAGCGGGACAGGGGGCGGGTACAATGAGCAGTTCTTC

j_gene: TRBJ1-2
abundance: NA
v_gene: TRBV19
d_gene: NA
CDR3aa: CASSPRGDHYGYTF
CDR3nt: TGTGCCAGTAGCCCCCGCGGGGACCACTATGGCTACACCTTC

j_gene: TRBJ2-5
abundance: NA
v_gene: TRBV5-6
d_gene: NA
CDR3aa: CASTQLGPGGRETQYF
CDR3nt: TGTGCCAGCACCCAACTTGGCCCCGGAGGGAGAGAGACCCAGTACTTC

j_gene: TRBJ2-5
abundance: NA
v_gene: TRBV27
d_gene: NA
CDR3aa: CASGFDLETQYF
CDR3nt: TGTGCCAGCGGTTTTGACTTAGAGACCCAGTACTTC

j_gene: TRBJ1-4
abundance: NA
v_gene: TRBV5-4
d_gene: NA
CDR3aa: CASSLGGDHEKLFF
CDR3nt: TGTGCCAGCAGCTTGGGGGGGGATCATGAAAAACTGTTTTTT

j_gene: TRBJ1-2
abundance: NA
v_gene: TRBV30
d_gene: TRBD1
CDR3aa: CAWRRDRGVEFSYTF
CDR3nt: TGTGCCTGGAGACGGGACAGGGGTGTTGAGTTTAGCTACACCTTC

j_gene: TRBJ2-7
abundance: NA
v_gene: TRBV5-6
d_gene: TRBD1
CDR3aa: CASSSLPGTGSPYEQYF
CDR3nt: TGTGCCAGCAGCTCGCTACCGGGGACAGGGAGCCCCTACGAGCAGTACTTC

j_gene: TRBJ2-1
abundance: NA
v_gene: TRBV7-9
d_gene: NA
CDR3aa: CASSPTVFEQFF
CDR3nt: TGTGCCAGCAGCCCGACAGTTTTTGAGCAGTTCTTC

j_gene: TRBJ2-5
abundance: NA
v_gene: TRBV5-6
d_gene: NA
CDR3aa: CASSLWFADQETQYF
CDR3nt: TGTGCCAGCAGCTTGTGGTTCGCGGACCAAGAGACCCAGTACTTC

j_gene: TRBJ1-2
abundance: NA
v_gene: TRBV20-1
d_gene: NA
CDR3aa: CSAAQGGGYTF
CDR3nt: TGCAGTGCTGCACAGGGCGGTGGCTACACCTTC

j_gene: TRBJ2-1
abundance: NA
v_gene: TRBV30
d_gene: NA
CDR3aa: CAWSQDRGSNEQFF
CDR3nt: TGTGCCTGGAGCCAGGACAGAGGGAGTAATGAGCAGTTCTTC

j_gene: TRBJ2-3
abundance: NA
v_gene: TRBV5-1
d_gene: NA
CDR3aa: CASSLRLAGTDTQYF
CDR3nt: TGCGCCAGCAGCTTGCGTCTGGCGGGCACAGATACGCAGTATTTT

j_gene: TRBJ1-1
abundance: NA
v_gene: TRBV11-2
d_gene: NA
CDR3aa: CASSPTGAGTEAFF
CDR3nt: TGTGCCAGCAGCCCCACTGGGGCGGGCACTGAAGCTTTCTTT

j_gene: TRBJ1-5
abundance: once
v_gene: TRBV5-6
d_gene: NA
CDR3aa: CASSFGGIYSNQPQHF
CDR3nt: TGTGCCAGCAGCTTCGGGGGGATCTATAGCAATCAGCCCCAGCATTTT

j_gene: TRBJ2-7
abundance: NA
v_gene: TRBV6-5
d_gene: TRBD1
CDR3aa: CASSYSAGGFNEQYF
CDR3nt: TGTGCCAGCAGTTACTCGGCAGGGGGCTTTAACGAGCAGTACTTC

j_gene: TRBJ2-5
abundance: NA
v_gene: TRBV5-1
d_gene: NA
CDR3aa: CASSPMAGYQETQYF
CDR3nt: TGCGCCAGCAGCCCCATGGCAGGGTATCAAGAGACCCAGTACTTC

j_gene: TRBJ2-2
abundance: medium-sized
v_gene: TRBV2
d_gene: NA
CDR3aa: CASGASNTGELFF
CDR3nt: TGTGCCAGCGGGGCTTCGAACACCGGGGAGCTGTTTTTT

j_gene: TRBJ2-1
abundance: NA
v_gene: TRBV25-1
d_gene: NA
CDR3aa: CASRGAGYNEQFF
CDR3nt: TGTGCCAGCAGGGGTGCGGGATACAATGAGCAGTTCTTC

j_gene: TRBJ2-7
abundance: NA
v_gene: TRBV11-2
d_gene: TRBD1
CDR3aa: CASSLVPPGQVSSYEQYF
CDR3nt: TGTGCCAGCAGCTTAGTCCCCCCTGGACAGGTTAGCTCCTACGAGCAGTACTTC

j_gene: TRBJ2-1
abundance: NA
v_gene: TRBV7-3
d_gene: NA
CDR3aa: CASSLTQTFEQFF
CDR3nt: TGTGCCAGCAGCTTAACCCAAACTTTTGAGCAGTTCTTC

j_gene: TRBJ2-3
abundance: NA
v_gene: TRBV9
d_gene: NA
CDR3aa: CASSLRGSTDTQYF
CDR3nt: TGTGCCAGCAGCTTGAGAGGTAGCACAGATACGCAGTATTTT

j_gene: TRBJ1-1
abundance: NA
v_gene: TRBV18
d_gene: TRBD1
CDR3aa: CASSPERGRGTEAFF
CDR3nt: TGTGCCAGCTCACCAGAAAGGGGCAGGGGGACTGAAGCTTTCTTT

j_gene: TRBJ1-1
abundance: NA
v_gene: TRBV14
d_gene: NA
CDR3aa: CASSPRIANTEAFF
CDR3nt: TGTGCCAGCAGCCCTCGTATTGCGAACACTGAAGCTTTCTTT

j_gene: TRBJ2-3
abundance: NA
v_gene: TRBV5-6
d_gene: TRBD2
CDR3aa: CASSGASGRTDTQYF
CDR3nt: TGTGCCAGCAGCGGGGCTAGCGGGCGGACAGATACGCAGTATTTT

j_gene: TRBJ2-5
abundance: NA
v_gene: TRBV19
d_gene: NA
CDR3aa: CASSGDWQETQYF
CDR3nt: TGTGCCAGTAGTGGGGACTGGCAAGAGACCCAGTACTTC

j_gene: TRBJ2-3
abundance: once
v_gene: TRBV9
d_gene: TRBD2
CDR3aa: CASSRVGLATDTQYF
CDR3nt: TGTGCCAGCAGTCGGGTAGGACTAGCCACAGATACGCAGTATTTT

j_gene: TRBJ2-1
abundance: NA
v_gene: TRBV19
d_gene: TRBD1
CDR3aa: CASSIVRTGASYNEQFF
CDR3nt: TGTGCCAGTAGTATAGTTCGGACAGGGGCCTCCTACAATGAGCAGTTCTTC

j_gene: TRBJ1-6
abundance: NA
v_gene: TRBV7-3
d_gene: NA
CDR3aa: CASSLMSGSNSPLHF
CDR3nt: TGTGCCAGCAGCTTAATGTCAGGGTCGAATTCACCCCTCCACTTT

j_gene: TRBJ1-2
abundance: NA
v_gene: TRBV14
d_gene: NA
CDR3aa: CASSQETAISTHGYTF
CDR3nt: TGTGCCAGCAGCCAAGAAACAGCGATTAGTACCCATGGCTACACCTTC

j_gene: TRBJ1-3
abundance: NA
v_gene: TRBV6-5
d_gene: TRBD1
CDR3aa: CASNPTGRGNTIYF
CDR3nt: TGTGCCAGCAACCCGACAGGGAGAGGAAACACCATATATTTT

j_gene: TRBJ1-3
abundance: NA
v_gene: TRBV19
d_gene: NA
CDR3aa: CASSRGHGNTIYF
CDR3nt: TGTGCCAGTAGCCGGGGCCATGGAAACACCATATATTTT

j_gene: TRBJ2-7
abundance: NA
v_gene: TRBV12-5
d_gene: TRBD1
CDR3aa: CASGGDRAYEQYF
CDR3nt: TGTGCTAGTGGGGGGGACAGAGCCTACGAGCAGTACTTC

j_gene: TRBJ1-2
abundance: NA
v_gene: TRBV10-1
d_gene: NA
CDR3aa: CASSPTANYGYTF
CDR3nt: TGCGCCAGCAGTCCGACAGCTAACTATGGCTACACCTTC

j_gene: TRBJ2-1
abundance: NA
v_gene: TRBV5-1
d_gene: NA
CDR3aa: CASSSSPFTYNEQFF
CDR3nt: TGCGCCAGCAGCTCAAGTCCATTCACCTACAATGAGCAGTTCTTC

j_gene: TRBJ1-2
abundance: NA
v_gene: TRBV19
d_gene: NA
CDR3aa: CASMRGQGGGYTF
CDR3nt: TGTGCCAGTATGCGGGGGCAGGGAGGTGGCTACACCTTC

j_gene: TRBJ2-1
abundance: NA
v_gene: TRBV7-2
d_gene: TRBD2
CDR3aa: CASSPRLAASYNEQFF
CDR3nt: TGTGCCAGCAGCCCCAGACTAGCGGCCTCCTACAATGAGCAGTTCTTC

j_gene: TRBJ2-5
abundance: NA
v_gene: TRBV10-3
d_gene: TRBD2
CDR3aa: CAISESGTSGQETQYF
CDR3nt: TGTGCCATCAGTGAGTCGGGGACTAGCGGCCAAGAGACCCAGTACTTC

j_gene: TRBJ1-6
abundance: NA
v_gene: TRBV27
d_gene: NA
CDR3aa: CASSPWGGTGNSPLHF
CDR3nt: TGTGCCAGCAGTCCTTGGGGGGGGACGGGAAATTCACCCCTCCACTTT

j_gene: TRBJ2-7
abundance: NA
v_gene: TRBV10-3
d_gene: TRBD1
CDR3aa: CAISENQGASYEQYF
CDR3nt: TGTGCCATCAGTGAGAACCAGGGGGCATCCTACGAGCAGTACTTC

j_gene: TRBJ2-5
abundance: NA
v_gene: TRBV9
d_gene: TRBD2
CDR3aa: CASSVGPAGDNEQYF
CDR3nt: TGTGCCAGCAGCGTAGGCCCAGCGGGAGATAATGAGCAGTACTTC

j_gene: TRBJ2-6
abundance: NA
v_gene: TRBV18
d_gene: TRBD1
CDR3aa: CASSPTGVGGANVLTF
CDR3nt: TGTGCCAGCTCACCGACAGGGGTCGGTGGGGCCAACGTCCTGACTTTC